This T cell receptor beta chain was identified during a study of blood T cells in healthy people across ages. The study's findings and limits: With unsorted PBMCs, a conclusive comparison of naive versus antigen-experienced cells was not possible. Total diversity from one million sequenced T cells was likely underestimated.

The study drew donors from healthy Caucasian individuals in Russia aged roughly 6 to 95. Peripheral blood from each donor was collected in a volume of about 10 milliliters. In its sample, this clonotype was seen a few times. Antigen unknown. One end of the junction is discordant with germline, which a read error may explain. Using a J-beta primer mix together with a sample-barcoded 5' primer, a second PCR was run for roughly 7 to 11 cycles. From the 5' RACE reads, TCRdb called clonotypes with MiXCR, one entry per CDR3 protein. The sample contains around 1,800,000 distinct CDR3 sequences, approximately 39% of which appear only once. CDR1 and CDR2 (germline): ENHRY, SYGVKD. The CDR3 runs 13 residues.

The V call is TRBV10-3, the J call TRBJ1-5, with D perhaps matching TRBD1 (5 bases). This clonotype was obtained from a human donor in good health. Source material: blood. The CDR3 reads CTINGGDRQPQHF. The CDR3 DNA is TGTACCATCAACGGAGGGGATAGGCAGCCCCAGCATTTT.